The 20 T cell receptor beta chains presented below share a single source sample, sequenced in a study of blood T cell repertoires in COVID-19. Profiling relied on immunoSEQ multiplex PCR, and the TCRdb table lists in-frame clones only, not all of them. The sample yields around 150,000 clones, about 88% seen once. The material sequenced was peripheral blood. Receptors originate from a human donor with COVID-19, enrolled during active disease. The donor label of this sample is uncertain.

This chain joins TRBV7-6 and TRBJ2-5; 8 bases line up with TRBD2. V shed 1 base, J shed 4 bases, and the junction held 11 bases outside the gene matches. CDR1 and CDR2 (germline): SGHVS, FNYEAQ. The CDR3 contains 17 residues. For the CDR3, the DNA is TGTGCCAGCAGCTTAGAGGCCGCCGGGGGGGCCGGAGAGACCCAGTACTTC. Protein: CASSLEAAGGAGETQYF.

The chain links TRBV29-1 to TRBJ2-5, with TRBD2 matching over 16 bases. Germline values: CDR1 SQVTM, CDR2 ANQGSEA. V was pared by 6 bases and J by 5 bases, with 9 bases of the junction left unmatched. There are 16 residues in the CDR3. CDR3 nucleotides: TGCAGCGTGGCGACGGGACTAGCGGGGGGGTACGAGACCCAGTACTTC. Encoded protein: CSVATGLAGGYETQYF. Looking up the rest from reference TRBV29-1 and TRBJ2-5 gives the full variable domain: SAVISQKPSRDICQRGTSLTIQCQVDSQVTMMFWYRQQPGQSLTLIATANQGSEATYESGFVIDKFPISRPNLTFSTLTVSNMSPEDSSIYLCSVATGLAGGYETQYFGPGTRLLVL.

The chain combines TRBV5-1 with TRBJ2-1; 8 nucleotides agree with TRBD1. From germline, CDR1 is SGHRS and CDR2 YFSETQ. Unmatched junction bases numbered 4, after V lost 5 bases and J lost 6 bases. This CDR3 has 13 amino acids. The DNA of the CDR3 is TGCGCCAGCAGACAGGGGGGATTCAATGAGCAGTTCTTC. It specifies CASRQGGFNEQFF.

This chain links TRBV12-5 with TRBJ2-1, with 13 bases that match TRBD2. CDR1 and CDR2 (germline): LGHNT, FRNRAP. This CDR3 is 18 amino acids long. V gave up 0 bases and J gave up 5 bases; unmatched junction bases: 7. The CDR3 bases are TGTGCTAGTGGTTTGGTAACGAGGACTAGCGGGGGAGACAATGAGCAGTTCTTC. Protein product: CASGLVTRTSGGDNEQFF.

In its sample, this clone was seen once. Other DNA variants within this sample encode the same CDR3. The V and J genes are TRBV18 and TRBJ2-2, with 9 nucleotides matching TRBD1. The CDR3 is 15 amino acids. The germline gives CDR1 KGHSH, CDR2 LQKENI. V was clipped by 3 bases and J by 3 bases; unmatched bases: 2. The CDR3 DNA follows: TGTGCCAGCTCACCGGGACAGGGTGACACCGGGGAGCTGTTTTTT. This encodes CASSPGQGDTGELFF.

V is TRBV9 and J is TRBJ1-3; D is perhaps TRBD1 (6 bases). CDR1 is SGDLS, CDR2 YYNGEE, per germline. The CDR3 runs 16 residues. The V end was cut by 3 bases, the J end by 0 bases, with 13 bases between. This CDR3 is CASSAGTLGSGNTIYF. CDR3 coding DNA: TGTGCCAGCAGCGCGGGGACACTCGGCTCTGGAAACACCATATATTTT.

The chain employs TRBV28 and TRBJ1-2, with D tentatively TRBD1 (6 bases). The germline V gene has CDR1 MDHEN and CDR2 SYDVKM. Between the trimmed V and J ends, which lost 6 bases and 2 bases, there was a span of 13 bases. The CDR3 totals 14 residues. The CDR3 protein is CASRSEGGNYGYTF. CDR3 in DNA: TGTGCCAGCAGGTCGGAGGGGGGGAACTATGGCTACACCTTC.

CDR3 DNA: TGTGCCAGCAGCCAAGAAAGCGGGGGGACCTACAATGAGCAGTTCTTC. It is translated as CASSQESGGTYNEQFF. The rearrangement joins TRBV4-2 to TRBJ2-1, with TRBD2 matching over 9 bases. Unmatched junction bases numbered 2, after V lost 0 bases and J lost 2 bases. Germline-derived CDR1 and CDR2 are LGHNA and YNFKEQ. This CDR3 has 16 amino acids.

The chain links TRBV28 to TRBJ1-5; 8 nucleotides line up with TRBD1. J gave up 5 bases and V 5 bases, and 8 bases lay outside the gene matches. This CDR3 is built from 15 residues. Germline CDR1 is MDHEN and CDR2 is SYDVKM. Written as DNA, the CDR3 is TGTGCCAGCAGTGCCTCGGACAGGGTTGATCAGCCCCAGCATTTT. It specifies CASSASDRVDQPQHF.

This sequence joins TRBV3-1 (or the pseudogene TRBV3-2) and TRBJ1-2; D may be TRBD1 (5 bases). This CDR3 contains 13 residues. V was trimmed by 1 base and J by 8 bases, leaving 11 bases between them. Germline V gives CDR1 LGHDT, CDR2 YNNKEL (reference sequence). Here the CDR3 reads CASSQGGQGGYTF. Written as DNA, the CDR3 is TGTGCCAGCAGCCAAGGGGGTCAGGGCGGCTACACCTTC.

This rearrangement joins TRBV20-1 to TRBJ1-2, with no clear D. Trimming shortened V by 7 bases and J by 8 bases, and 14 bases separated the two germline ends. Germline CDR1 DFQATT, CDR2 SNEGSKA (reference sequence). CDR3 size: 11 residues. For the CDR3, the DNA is TGCAGTGTCAGACCCGGGTGGGGCTACACCTTC. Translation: CSVRPGWGYTF.

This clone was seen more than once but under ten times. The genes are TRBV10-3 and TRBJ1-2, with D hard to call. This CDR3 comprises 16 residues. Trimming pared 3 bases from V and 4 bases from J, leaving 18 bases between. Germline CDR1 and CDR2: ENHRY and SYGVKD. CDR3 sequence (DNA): TGTGCCATCAGTGAAGGCGGCCGGGGTACAAGCTATGGCTACACCTTC. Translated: CAISEGGRGTSYGYTF.

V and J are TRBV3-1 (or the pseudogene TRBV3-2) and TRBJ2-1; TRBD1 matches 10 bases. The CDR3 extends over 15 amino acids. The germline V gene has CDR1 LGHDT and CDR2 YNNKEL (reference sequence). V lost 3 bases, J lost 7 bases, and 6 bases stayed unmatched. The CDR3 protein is CASSQLGTGVNEQFF. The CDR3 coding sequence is TGTGCCAGCAGCCAGCTCGGGACAGGGGTGAATGAGCAGTTCTTC.

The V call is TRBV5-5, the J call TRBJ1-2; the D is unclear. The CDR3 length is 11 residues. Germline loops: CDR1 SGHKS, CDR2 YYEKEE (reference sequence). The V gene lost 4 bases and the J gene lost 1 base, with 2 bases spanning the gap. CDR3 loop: CASSHNYGYTF. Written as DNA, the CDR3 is TGTGCCAGCAGCCATAACTATGGCTACACCTTC.

The chain's CDR3 is CSSSPGGGYGYTF. For the CDR3, the DNA is TGCAGCTCTTCCCCTGGGGGAGGTTATGGCTACACCTTC. This chain connects TRBV29-1 to TRBJ1-2; tentative D call: TRBD1 (5 bases). The V and J ends lost 8 bases and 5 bases respectively, with 18 bases between them. The CDR3 is 13 residues long. The V gene's germline CDR1 is SQVTM and CDR2 ANQGSEA.

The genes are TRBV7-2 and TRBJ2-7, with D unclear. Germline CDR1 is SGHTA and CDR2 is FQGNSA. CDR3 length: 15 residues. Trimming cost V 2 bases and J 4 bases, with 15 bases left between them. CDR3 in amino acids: CASSLSLVVRYEQYF. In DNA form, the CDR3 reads TGTGCCAGCAGCTTAAGCCTGGTCGTTCGATACGAGCAGTACTTC.

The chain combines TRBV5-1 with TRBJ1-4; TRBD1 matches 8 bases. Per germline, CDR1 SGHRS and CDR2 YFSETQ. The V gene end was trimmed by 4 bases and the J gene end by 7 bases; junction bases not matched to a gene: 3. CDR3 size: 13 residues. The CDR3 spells CASSPDRAEKLFF. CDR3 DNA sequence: TGCGCCAGCAGCCCGGACAGGGCTGAAAAACTGTTTTTT.

The CDR3 nucleotides are TGTGCCAGCTCAAGCGAGTACGAGCAGTACTTC. It codes for CASSSEYEQYF. This chain connects TRBV18 to TRBJ2-7; D call uncertain. The CDR3 sequence is 11 residues long. V was pared by 5 bases and J by 4 bases, with 6 bases between. The germline gives CDR1 KGHSH, CDR2 LQKENI.

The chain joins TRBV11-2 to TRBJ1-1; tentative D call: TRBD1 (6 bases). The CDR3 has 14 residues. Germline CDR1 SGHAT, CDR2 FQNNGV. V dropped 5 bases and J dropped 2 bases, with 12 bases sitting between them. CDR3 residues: CASSPGQSNTEAFF. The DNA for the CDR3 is TGTGCCAGCAGCCCCGGACAGTCAAACACTGAAGCTTTCTTT.

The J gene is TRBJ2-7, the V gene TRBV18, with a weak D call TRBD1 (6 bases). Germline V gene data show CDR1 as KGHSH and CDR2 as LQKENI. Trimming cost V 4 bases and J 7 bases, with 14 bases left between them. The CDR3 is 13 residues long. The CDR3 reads CASSLRQGQEQYF. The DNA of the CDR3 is TGTGCCAGCTCACTGCGGCAGGGGCAGGAGCAGTACTTC.